The entry below describes one T cell receptor beta chain. Its antigen remains undetermined. Base-call qualities are not available, and no considerably larger clone is one nucleotide away. The source of the sample is a study of T cell responses to AZD1222 COVID-19 vaccine (dated by TCRdb to the early 2020s). Some background on the complete study: TCR sequencing was performed for 230 to 250 trial participants, of whom approximately 200 were given two doses of AZD1222 and about 25 were given two doses of MenACWY control vaccine. Trial participants were enrolled by age into subgroups of 18-55, 56-69 and 70-plus years, and roughly 150, 30 and 60 TCR-sequenced participants, respectively, were included in these subgroups. General conclusions and limits of the study: No day 14 peak-response samples were available, so repertoires were characterized only after the peak T cell response. The vaccine-associated CD4 TCRs covered the entire spike protein, and the dominant responses fell in regions 160-218 and 743-854. Conclusions about previously exposed vaccinees were limited because only six or seven AZD1222 recipients were SARS-CoV-2 seropositive at baseline. Most participants were white British and females outnumbered males, and the authors suggested that clonal diversity may have been underestimated. After two AZD1222 doses, both the breadth and the depth of spike-specific TCRs were significantly higher than at day 0 and than in MenACWY recipients. Reportedly, almost half of the unique spike-specific TCRs recognized epitopes lying outside the regions that are mutated in the B.1.351 and B.1.1.7 variants. The 56-69-year group was small, and its depth increase did not reach significance, likely because of low power.

The CDR3 regions of human TCRbeta chains were analyzed by immunosequencing. In the original analysis: TCRs in the repertoires were compared against a reference library of SARS-CoV-2-specific TCRs that had been generated with the MIRA antigen-specificity platform. Breadth was defined as the fraction of unique TCRs that were SARS-CoV-2-associated. Depth was defined as the fraction of total T cells that were SARS-CoV-2-associated. Using the MIRA data, each spike-specific TCR was mapped to the spike region that the TCR reacts to and placed in a CD4 or CD8 class. Log10-transformed breadth and depth values were compared by one-way ANOVA with Sidak's multiple comparisons tests. What TCRdb holds here is the immuneACCESS table cut down to in-frame rearrangements. Part of the clones is not present; checked against another copy, under half of the missing clones reflect an unresolved V gene, and the others are unexplained. For V, J and clone size, that table is used; D and trimming come from the DNA. The sample contains about 67,000 clones, 83% of them found a single time. About 6.1% of the sample goes to the ten largest clones.

In the germline V gene, CDR1 corresponds to SGDLS and CDR2 to YYNGEE. From cysteine to phenylalanine, the CDR3 is 15 amino acids long. Only the CDR3 part of the read is kept: 45 bases, read in frame from the first base. V is cut by 0 bases and J by 8 bases, and the space between the germline ends is 14 bases. The sample's time point label, decoded: about 28 days (+/-7) after the second vaccine dose. AZD1222 recipients whose second dose came at about 4 weeks and those whose second dose came at about 12 weeks were combined into one group, since spike-specific TCR depth and breadth did not differ between the two schedules. Vaccinee samples came from UK trials COV001 and COV002, including a single-blind randomized controlled phase 2/3 trial of AZD1222 (ChAdOx1 nCoV-19) in healthy adults. Trial participant PBMC samples were collected at day 0 and day 28 after the second dose for TCRbeta chain sequencing.

The rearranged segments are TRBV9 and TRBJ1-4, with the D gene uncertain. The clonotype comes from an adult who received the AZD1222 COVID-19 vaccine. Sequences were derived from peripheral blood, sampled 28 days after the second AZD1222 dose. The nucleotides are TGTGCCAGCAGCGTAGAGTCGAGGGCGGGAGAAAAACTGTTTTTT. Its protein reads: CASSVESRAGEKLFF.